Sequencing of this T cell receptor (beta chain) was carried out in a study of cytomegalovirus exposure and HLA in healthy donors. Regarding the study as a whole: There was a cluster of highly shared sequence variants that was likely a sequencing artifact.

On this clone itself: The antigen is unknown.

In the PCR, 60 Vbeta and 13 Jbeta primers were used. The assay was immunoSEQ multiplex PCR, and TCRdb's table has in-frame clones only and misses some. The table records 130,000 or so clones, approximately 87% of them present only once. The CDR3 runs to 13 residues. Germline V gene lookup returns CDR1 SGHVS and CDR2 FNYEAQ. Trimming removed 4 bases at V and 4 bases at J, with 11 bases between. The clonotype was recovered from a woman aged 30 to 39 in good health and CMV-seronegative. Sequencing input: PBMCs. This chain links TRBV7-6 with TRBJ2-7; a possible D gene is TRBD1 (5 bases). The CDR3 DNA reads as TGTGCCAGCAGCTCCTTTCAGGGTTACGAGCAGTACTTC. It codes for CASSSFQGYEQYF. The full variable domain, with the rest looked up from reference TRBV7-6 and TRBJ2-7, is GAGVSQSPRYKVTKRGQDVALRCDPISGHVSLYWYRQALGQGPEFLTYFNYEAQQDKSGLPNDRFSAERPEGSISTLTIQRTEQRDSAMYRCASSSFQGYEQYFGPGTRLTVT.